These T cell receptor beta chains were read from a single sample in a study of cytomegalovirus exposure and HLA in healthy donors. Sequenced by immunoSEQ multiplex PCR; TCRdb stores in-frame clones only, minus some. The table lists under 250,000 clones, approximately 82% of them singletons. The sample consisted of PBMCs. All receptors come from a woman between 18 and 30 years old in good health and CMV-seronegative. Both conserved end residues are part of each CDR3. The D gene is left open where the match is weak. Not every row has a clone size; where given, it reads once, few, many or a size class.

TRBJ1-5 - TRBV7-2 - CASSPTSTVQPQHF TGTGCCAGCAGCCCCACCTCGACAGTCCAGCCCCAGCATTTT
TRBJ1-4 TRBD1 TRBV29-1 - CSVLGGTVNEKLFF TGCAGCGTCTTGGGGGGGACAGTTAATGAAAAACTGTTTTTT
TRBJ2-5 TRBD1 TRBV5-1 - CASRIGQGVGQETQYF TGCGCCAGCAGGATCGGACAGGGCGTGGGCCAAGAGACCCAGTACTTC
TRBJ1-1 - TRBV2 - CASSLPVGGNTEAFF TGTGCCAGCAGTCTACCTGTGGGAGGAAACACTGAAGCTTTCTTT
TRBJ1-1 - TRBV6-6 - CASSSPRVNTEAFF TGTGCCAGCAGTTCCCCCAGGGTGAACACTGAAGCTTTCTTT
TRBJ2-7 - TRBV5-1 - CASSLGGGLNAYEQYF TGCGCCAGCAGCTTGGGTGGGGGTCTCAACGCCTACGAGCAGTACTTC
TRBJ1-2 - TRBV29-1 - CSVEDPERGGYTF TGCAGCGTTGAAGATCCGGAGAGAGGTGGCTACACCTTC
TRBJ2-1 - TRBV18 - CASSPLWPEQFF TGTGCCAGCTCACCCTTATGGCCCGAGCAGTTCTTC
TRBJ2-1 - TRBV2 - CAILPLWDNEQFF TGTGCCATTCTCCCTCTCTGGGACAATGAGCAGTTCTTC
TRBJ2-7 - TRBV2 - CASSLGQGVGEQYF TGTGCCAGCAGCCTCGGGCAGGGTGTTGGGGAGCAGTACTTC
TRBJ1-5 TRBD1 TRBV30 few CAWSALQGARPQHF TGTGCCTGGAGTGCCTTACAGGGGGCGAGGCCCCAGCATTTT
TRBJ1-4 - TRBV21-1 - CASGKGGSNEKLFF TGTGCCAGCGGAAAGGGCGGGTCTAATGAAAAACTGTTTTTT
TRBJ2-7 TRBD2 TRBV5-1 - CASSSTSGSPGEQYF TGCGCCAGCAGCTCCACTAGCGGGAGCCCGGGCGAGCAGTACTTC
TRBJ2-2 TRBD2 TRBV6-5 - CASSKTGLVTGELFF TGTGCCAGCAGTAAAACGGGACTAGTCACCGGGGAGCTGTTTTTT
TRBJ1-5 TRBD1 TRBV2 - CASSGDRGNQPQHF TGTGCCAGCAGTGGGGACAGGGGAAATCAGCCCCAGCATTTT
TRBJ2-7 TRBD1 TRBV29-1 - CSVEDPEGTGMAEQYF TGCAGCGTTGAAGATCCGGAAGGGACAGGGATGGCCGAGCAGTACTTC
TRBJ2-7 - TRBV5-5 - CASSLAAGEQYF TGTGCCAGCAGCTTGGCGGCGGGGGAGCAGTACTTC
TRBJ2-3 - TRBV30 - CAWSVGTLTDTQYF TGTGCCTGGAGTGTCGGGACCCTCACAGATACGCAGTATTTT
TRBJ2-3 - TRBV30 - CAWNRFLGLRPDTQYF TGTGCCTGGAACCGATTCCTAGGACTAAGGCCAGATACGCAGTATTTT
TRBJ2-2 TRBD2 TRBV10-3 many CAINPSGWRTGELFF TGTGCCATCAACCCTAGCGGCTGGAGGACCGGGGAGCTGTTTTTT
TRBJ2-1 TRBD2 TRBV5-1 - CASSPAGGYEQFF TGCGCCAGCAGCCCTGCGGGGGGGTATGAGCAGTTCTTC
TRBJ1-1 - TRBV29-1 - CSAHGAGEAFF TGCAGCGCCCATGGGGCAGGAGAAGCTTTCTTT
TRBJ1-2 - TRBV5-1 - CASSTGRGRGYTF TGCGCCAGCAGCACAGGCAGGGGCCGGGGCTACACCTTC
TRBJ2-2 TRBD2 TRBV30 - CAWNRLAGERETGELFF TGTGCCTGGAATCGGCTAGCGGGGGAACGTGAGACCGGGGAGCTGTTTTTT
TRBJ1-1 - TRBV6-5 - CASRPGAFF TGTGCCAGCAGACCGGGAGCTTTCTTT
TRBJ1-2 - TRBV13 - CASSLGGSYYGYTF TGTGCCAGCAGCTTAGGGGGCTCCTACTATGGCTACACCTTC
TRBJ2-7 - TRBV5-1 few CASSLAVNYEQYF TGCGCCAGCAGCTTGGCCGTAAACTACGAGCAGTACTTC
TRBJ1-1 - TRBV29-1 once CSVPGGRAETEAFF TGCAGCGTGCCCGGGGGCAGGGCGGAAACTGAAGCTTTCTTT
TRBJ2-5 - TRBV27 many CASSFKATYLSRETQYF TGTGCCAGCAGTTTCAAGGCGACTTACCTTAGTAGGGAGACCCAGTACTTC
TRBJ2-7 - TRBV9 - CASSVGQFRRDEQYF TGTGCCAGCAGCGTAGGGCAGTTTCGGAGGGACGAGCAGTACTTC
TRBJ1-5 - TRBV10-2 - CASSARSSRQPQHF TGCGCCAGCAGTGCACGATCCTCCCGACAGCCCCAGCATTTT
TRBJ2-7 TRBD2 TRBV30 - CAWGSGNYEQYF TGTGCCTGGGGAAGCGGGAACTACGAGCAGTACTTC
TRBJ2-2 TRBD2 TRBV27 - CASSLKFGLANTGELFF TGTGCCAGCAGTCTAAAATTCGGACTAGCGAACACCGGGGAGCTGTTTTTT
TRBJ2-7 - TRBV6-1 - CASSVEGFLSYEQYF TGTGCCAGCAGTGTTGAGGGGTTCCTCTCCTACGAGCAGTACTTC
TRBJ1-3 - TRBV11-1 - CASSTRNNRNTIYF TGTGCCAGCAGCACTCGGAACAATCGAAACACCATATATTTT
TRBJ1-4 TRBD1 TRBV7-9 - CASSFRDRGQEKLFF TGTGCCAGCAGCTTCCGGGACAGGGGGCAAGAAAAACTGTTTTTT
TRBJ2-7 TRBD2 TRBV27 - CASSFSGLNYEQYF TGTGCCAGCAGTTTCTCGGGACTAAACTACGAGCAGTACTTC
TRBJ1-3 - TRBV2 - CASHRAFSGNTIYF TGTGCCAGTCACCGAGCCTTCTCTGGAAACACCATATATTTT
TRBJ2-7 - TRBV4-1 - CASSQADFYEQYF TGCGCCAGCAGCCAGGCGGACTTCTACGAGCAGTACTTC
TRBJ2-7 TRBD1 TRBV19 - CASSPYPLQGDYPYEQYF TGTGCCAGTAGTCCCTATCCCTTACAGGGGGATTACCCCTACGAGCAGTACTTC
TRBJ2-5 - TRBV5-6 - CASSMGQPQETQYF TGTGCCAGCAGCATGGGGCAGCCCCAAGAGACCCAGTACTTC
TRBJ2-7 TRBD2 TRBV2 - CASSERPLGGTDEQYF TGTGCCAGCAGTGAACGCCCCTTGGGGGGGACTGACGAGCAGTACTTC
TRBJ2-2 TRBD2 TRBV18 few CASSPLYRGLAGNTGELFF TGTGCCAGCTCACCACTATATCGGGGACTAGCGGGGAACACCGGGGAGCTGTTTTTT
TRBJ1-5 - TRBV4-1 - CASSQDDANQPQHF TGCGCCAGCAGCCAAGATGACGCCAATCAGCCCCAGCATTTT
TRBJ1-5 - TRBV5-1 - CASSAAGADNQPQHF TGCGCCAGCAGCGCCGCAGGGGCGGACAATCAGCCCCAGCATTTT
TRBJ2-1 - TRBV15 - CATSRVRGTQGSYNEQFF TGTGCCACCAGCAGAGTCCGGGGCACCCAAGGGTCCTACAATGAGCAGTTCTTC